This TCR beta chain was recovered during a study of CD8 T cells in Susac syndrome. CDR1 KGHDR and CDR2 SFDVKD come from the germline V gene. Trimming stripped 4 bases from V and 7 bases from J, with 15 bases between. CDR3 length: 14 residues. The authors reverse transcribed roughly 0.5 to 1 ug RNA with random hexamers. TCRdb re-analysed the immunoSEQ multiplex PCR reads in MiXCR, keeping a single row per CDR3 protein. The sample holds about 130,000 distinct CDR3 sequences, approximately 89% seen once. The source is a human donor with multiple sclerosis. J is TRBJ2-5 and V is TRBV24-1, with D possibly being TRBD2 (5 bases). Sequencing was performed on CD8+ T cells from PBMCs. The CDR3 DNA follows: TGTGCCACCAGTGAACGGGTCCCGGGGAGGACCCAGTACTTC. Translation: CATSERVPGRTQYF.